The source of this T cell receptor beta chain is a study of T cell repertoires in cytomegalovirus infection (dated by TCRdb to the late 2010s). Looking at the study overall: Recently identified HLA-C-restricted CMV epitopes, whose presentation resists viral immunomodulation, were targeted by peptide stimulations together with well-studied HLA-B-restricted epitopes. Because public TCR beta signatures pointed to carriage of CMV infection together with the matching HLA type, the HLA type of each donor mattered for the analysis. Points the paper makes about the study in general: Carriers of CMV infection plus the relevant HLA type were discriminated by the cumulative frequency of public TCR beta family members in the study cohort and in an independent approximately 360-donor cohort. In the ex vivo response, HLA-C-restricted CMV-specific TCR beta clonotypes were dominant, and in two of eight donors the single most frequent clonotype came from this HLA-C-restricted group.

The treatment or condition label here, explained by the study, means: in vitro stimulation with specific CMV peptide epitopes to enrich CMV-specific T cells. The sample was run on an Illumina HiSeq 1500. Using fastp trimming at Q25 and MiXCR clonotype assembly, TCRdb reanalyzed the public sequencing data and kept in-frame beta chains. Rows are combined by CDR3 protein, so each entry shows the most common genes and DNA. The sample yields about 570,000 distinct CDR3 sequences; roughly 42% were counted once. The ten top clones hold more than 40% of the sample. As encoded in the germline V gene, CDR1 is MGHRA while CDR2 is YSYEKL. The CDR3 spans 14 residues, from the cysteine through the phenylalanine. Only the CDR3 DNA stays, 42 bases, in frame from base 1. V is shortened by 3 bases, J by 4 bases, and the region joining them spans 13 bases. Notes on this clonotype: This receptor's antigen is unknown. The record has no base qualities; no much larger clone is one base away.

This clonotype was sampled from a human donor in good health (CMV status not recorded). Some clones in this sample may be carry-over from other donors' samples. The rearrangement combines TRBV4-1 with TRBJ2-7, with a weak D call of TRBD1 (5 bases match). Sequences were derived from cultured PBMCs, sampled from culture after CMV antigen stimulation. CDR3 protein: CASSQEPTEYEQYF. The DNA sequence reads TGCGCCAGCAGCCAGGAACCGACAGAGTACGAGCAGTACTTC.